Following are 22 T cell receptor beta chains from one sample sequenced in a study of technical replicates of blood from several donors (dated by TCRdb to 2015 to 2018). Libraries came from the immunoSEQ multiplex PCR assay. Imported from immuneACCESS, the table was reduced by TCRdb to in-frame sequences with V and J called. These copies leave out some clones; in studies compared against another copy, an unresolved V gene accounts for under half, and the cause of the remainder is not known. The sample records over 60,000 clones, around 93% of which are singletons. The top ten clonotypes cover approximately 0.24% of the sample. The material sequenced was T cells isolated from PBMCs. The source is a human donor in good health.

A single count supports this clone. The CDR3 sequence: CASSYPGSGSYEQYF. The CDR3 DNA is TGTGCCAGCAGTTACCCCGGCTCCGGGAGCTACGAGCAGTACTTC. The chain links TRBV6-6 to TRBJ2-7; weak D call: TRBD2 (6 bases). This CDR3 is built from 15 residues. Germline V lookup: CDR1 MNHNY, CDR2 SVGAGI (reference sequence). The ends were cut back, 2 bases at V and 3 bases at J, with 14 bases in the middle.

The CDR3: CASGTSGRYEQYF. In DNA form, the CDR3 reads TGCGCCAGCGGGACTAGCGGGAGGTACGAGCAGTACTTC. The chain combines TRBV5-1 with TRBJ2-7, with TRBD2 matching over 15 bases. Germline trimming cut 7 bases from V and 4 bases from J; bases unmatched to any gene: 0. CDR1 is SGHRS, CDR2 YFSETQ, per germline. The CDR3 spans 13 residues.

This chain links TRBV6-1 with TRBJ2-3; D is perhaps TRBD2 (6 bases). The CDR3 sequence is 12 residues long. Germline loops: CDR1 MNHNS, CDR2 SASEGT. V was pared by 6 bases and J by 6 bases, with 10 bases between. The CDR3 DNA sequence: TGTGCCAGCAGCCCGACTAGGGATACGCAGTATTTT. It is translated as CASSPTRDTQYF.

This clone was seen only once. The chain is built from TRBV5-1 and TRBJ2-3, with D tentatively TRBD2 (5 bases). V was pared by 0 bases and J by 0 bases, with 8 bases between. CDR3 length: 15 amino acids. The germline gives CDR1 SGHRS, CDR2 YFSETQ. CDR3 DNA: TGCGCCAGCAGCTTGGGGGGAGCTAGCACAGATACGCAGTATTTT. This sequence encodes CASSLGGASTDTQYF.

V gene TRBV5-1 combines with J gene TRBJ2-1, with D possibly matching TRBD2 (5 bases). V lost 0 bases and J lost 6, with 10 bases in between. The germline CDR1 and CDR2 sequences are SGHRS and YFSETQ. The CDR3 runs 14 residues. This chain's CDR3 is CASSLVGDLNEQFF. CDR3 in DNA: TGCGCCAGCAGCTTGGTCGGGGATCTCAATGAGCAGTTCTTC. Variable domain in full (rest from reference TRBV5-1 and TRBJ2-1): KAGVTQTPRYLIKTRGQQVTLSCSPISGHRSVSWYQQTPGQGLQFLFEYFSETQRNKGNFPGRFSGRQFSNSRSEMNVSTLELGDSALYLCASSLVGDLNEQFFGPGTRLTVL.

This chain uses TRBV11-3 with TRBJ2-7; D remains ambiguous. This CDR3 has 13 residues. V was clipped by 2 bases and J by 3 bases, with 8 bases between them. Per germline, CDR1 SGHNT and CDR2 YENEEA. The CDR3 region is CASSLRSSYEQYF. Written as DNA, the CDR3 is TGTGCCAGCAGCTTACGGTCGAGCTACGAGCAGTACTTC.

This clone was counted once. Here the CDR3 reads CASSLGGDRAYEQYF. The CDR3 DNA reads as TGTGCCAGCAGCTTGGGGGGGGACAGGGCTTACGAGCAGTACTTC. The chain recombines TRBV5-5 with TRBJ2-7; 9 positions agree with TRBD1. The junction had 5 bases not matched to a gene; V was cut back by 0 bases and J by 4 bases. The CDR3 runs to 15 residues. Germline V gene data show CDR1 as SGHKS and CDR2 as YYEKEE (reference sequence). The whole variable domain, remainder taken from reference TRBV5-5 and TRBJ2-7, is DAGVTQSPTHLIKTRGQQVTLRCSPISGHKSVSWYQQVLGQGPQFIFQYYEKEERGRGNFPDRFSARQFPNYSSELNVNALLLGDSALYLCASSLGGDRAYEQYFGPGTRLTVT.

The chain joins TRBV30 to TRBJ2-7, with a possible D match to TRBD2 (6 bases). CDR1 and CDR2 (germline): GTSNPN, SVGIG (reference sequence). V shed 3 bases and J shed 4 bases, with 13 bases lying between them. The CDR3 runs 13 residues. The CDR3 spells CAWSIGGSYEQYF. The CDR3 nucleotides read TGTGCCTGGAGCATCGGGGGATCGTACGAGCAGTACTTC. The complete variable domain, with remaining parts taken from reference TRBV30 and TRBJ2-7, reads SQTIHQWPATLVQPVGSPLSLECTVEGTSNPNLYWYRQAAGRGLQLLFYSVGIGQISSEVPQNLSASRPQDRQFILSSKKLLLSDSGFYLCAWSIGGSYEQYFGPGTRLTVT.

This chain joins TRBV9 and TRBJ1-2; 9 bases agree with TRBD1. The CDR3 spans 15 residues. After removal of 2 bases from V and 4 bases from J, the junction contained 6 bases not matched to a gene. CDR1 and CDR2 from the germline V gene are SGDLS and YYNGEE. CDR3 sequence (DNA): TGTGCCAGCAGCGTCACCAGACAGGGGGGCTATGGCTACACCTTC. The encoded protein is CASSVTRQGGYGYTF.

The chain is built from TRBV9 and TRBJ1-1; TRBD1 might be the D (6 bases). Trimming took 4 bases from V and 4 from J, leaving 23 bases between them. The CDR3 consists of 17 residues. Germline loops: CDR1 SGDLS, CDR2 YYNGEE. CDR3 region: CASSSQETDRRSTEAFF. The CDR3 region has the DNA TGTGCCAGCAGCTCCCAAGAAACTGACAGGAGGAGCACTGAAGCTTTCTTT.

V usage is TRBV19 and J usage is TRBJ2-2; 8 bases are a match to TRBD1. Unmatched junction bases numbered 8, after V lost 6 bases and J lost 5 bases. The CDR3 consists of 15 residues. Germline CDR1 LNHDA, CDR2 SQIVND (reference sequence). CDR3 sequence (DNA): TGTGCCAGTAGCCGGACAGGGTTTATAACCGGGGAGCTGTTTTTT. Protein sequence: CASSRTGFITGELFF.

The CDR3 loop is CATGTASIDTEAFF. DNA for the CDR3: TGTGCCACAGGGACAGCTTCAATTGACACTGAAGCTTTCTTT. J is TRBJ1-1 and V is TRBV5-4; 7 positions agree with TRBD1. This CDR3 region has 14 residues. CDR1 is SGHNT and CDR2 is YYREEE in the germline V gene (reference sequence). The ends lost 9 bases at V and 3 bases at J; junction bases unmatched: 11.

The rearrangement links TRBV7-9 to TRBJ1-3; TRBD1 is a possible D gene (6 bases). The CDR3 sequence is 17 residues long. Per germline, CDR1 SEHNR and CDR2 FQNEAQ (reference sequence). V lost 5 bases, J lost 0 bases, and 17 bases lay in between. The CDR3 spells CASSHRRTESSGNTIYF. The CDR3 nucleotides read TGTGCCAGCAGCCACCGACGGACAGAATCCTCTGGAAACACCATATATTTT.

J is TRBJ2-2 and V is TRBV19; 10 positions match TRBD1. CDR3 length: 15 amino acids. Trimming removed 5 bases from V and 4 bases from J; junction bases left unmatched: 4. Germline V gene lookup returns CDR1 LNHDA and CDR2 SQIVND (reference sequence). The CDR3 sequence is CASSFGDRGTGELFF. The CDR3 DNA sequence: TGTGCCAGTAGTTTCGGGGACAGGGGCACCGGGGAGCTGTTTTTT.

CDR3: CASSWGLAGRYTGELFF. For the CDR3, the DNA is TGCGCCAGCAGCTGGGGACTAGCGGGAAGATACACCGGGGAGCTGTTTTTT. The J gene is TRBJ2-2, the V gene TRBV5-1; 13 bases map to TRBD2. The V and J ends lost 3 bases and 3 bases, in that order; junction bases with no gene match: 5. The CDR3 is 17 residues long. In germline, CDR1 is SGHRS, CDR2 YFSETQ.

This chain connects TRBV4-1 to TRBJ2-7; 11 bases line up with TRBD2. Looked up from germline, CDR1 is MGHRA and CDR2 is YSYEKL. V shed 4 bases and J 6 bases; nucleotides not matched to a gene: 5. The CDR3 totals 14 residues. CDR3: CASSPIAGGLEQYF. The CDR3 DNA reads as TGCGCCAGCAGCCCGATAGCGGGAGGGCTCGAGCAGTACTTC.

This chain uses TRBV4-1 with TRBJ1-2, with TRBD1 matching 12 bases. After removal of 2 bases from V and 6 bases from J, the junction contained 22 bases not matched to a gene. Germline CDR1 is MGHRA and CDR2 is YSYEKL. This CDR3 comprises 21 residues. Here the CDR3 DNA reads TGCGCCAGCAGCCAATGGATTCGAGAGATCCGGGACAGGGGGCGCGTAGATGGCTACACCTTC. As protein: CASSQWIREIRDRGRVDGYTF.

The chain joins TRBV7-9 to TRBJ1-1, with a possible D match to TRBD1 (6 bases). The CDR3 spans 15 residues. Germline V gene data show CDR1 as SEHNR and CDR2 as FQNEAQ (reference sequence). V shed 4 bases and J shed 0 bases, with 12 bases lying between them. CDR3 nucleotide sequence: TGTGCCAGCAGCTACCGGGGGGCAATGAACACTGAAGCTTTCTTT. It yields the protein CASSYRGAMNTEAFF.

The genes are TRBV4-1 and TRBJ2-5; D is possibly TRBD2 (6 bases). The CDR3 runs to 16 residues. Germline loops: CDR1 MGHRA, CDR2 YSYEKL. The V gene lost 0 bases and the J gene lost 1 base, with 12 bases spanning the gap. CDR3 loop: CASSQDRQGGQETQYF. The CDR3 DNA reads TGCGCCAGCAGCCAAGATCGGCAGGGAGGCCAAGAGACCCAGTACTTC.

Written as DNA, the CDR3 is TGTGCCTGGATTAGGGGGAACACTGAAGCTTTCTTT. It encodes CAWIRGNTEAFF. This chain joins TRBV30 and TRBJ1-1; TRBD1 is a possible D gene (5 bases). Trimming shortened V by 4 bases and J by 1 base, and 7 bases separated the two germline ends. Germline V lookup: CDR1 GTSNPN, CDR2 SVGIG (reference sequence). The CDR3 covers 12 residues.

The chain uses TRBV4-1 and TRBJ1-5; 7 nucleotides match TRBD1. This CDR3 contains 19 residues. In germline, CDR1 is MGHRA, CDR2 YSYEKL. The J segment lost 2 bases and the V segment lost 4 bases, leaving 17 bases of the junction unmatched. CDR3 loop: CASSLSARWGQSRNQPQHF. CDR3 nucleotides: TGCGCCAGCAGCCTGTCGGCCCGGTGGGGACAGTCACGCAATCAGCCCCAGCATTTT.

V gene TRBV5-5 combines with J gene TRBJ2-7; unclear D gene. Trimming removed 1 base at V and 3 bases at J, with 11 bases between. CDR1 and CDR2 from the germline V gene are SGHKS and YYEKEE (reference sequence). The CDR3 is 14 residues long. CDR3 nucleotides: TGTGCCAGCAGCTTGTCGGCAGGAAACTACGAGCAGTACTTC. Translating gives CASSLSAGNYEQYF.